This is a list of T cell receptor beta chains from one sample in a study of T cell changes during pregnancy in multiple sclerosis. Method: immunoSEQ multiplex PCR; TCRdb's copy keeps in-frame clones and lacks some. The data hold some 80,000 clones, with about 91% observed a single time. The sequences come from peripheral blood, collected before pregnancy. The origin of the receptors is a female donor with multiple sclerosis, enrolled in a pregnancy study. CDR3s leave out the opening cysteine and the closing phenylalanine or tryptophan. The order of the fields is J gene, D gene, V gene, CDR3 protein. The D gene is left open where the match is weak.

j_call: TRBJ1-2
d_call: TRBD1
v_call: TRBV5-5
cdr3_aa: ARPQLPHGTGRYYGYT

j_call: TRBJ1-1
d_call: TRBD1
v_call: TRBV6-1
cdr3_aa: ASSSGQGGTEAF

j_call: TRBJ1-2
d_call: -
v_call: TRBV6-6
cdr3_aa: ASSYSGGANYGYT

j_call: TRBJ1-1
d_call: TRBD1
v_call: TRBV30
cdr3_aa: AWQGENTEAF

j_call: TRBJ2-2
d_call: TRBD2
v_call: TRBV5-4
cdr3_aa: ASSSAGRATGELF

j_call: TRBJ1-2
d_call: TRBD1
v_call: TRBV5-4
cdr3_aa: ASSLTGVTNYGYT

j_call: TRBJ2-5
d_call: TRBD1
v_call: TRBV5-1
cdr3_aa: ASSQWTGRETQY

j_call: TRBJ2-3
d_call: TRBD2
v_call: TRBV4-1
cdr3_aa: ASSLSQRGVLTDTQY

j_call: TRBJ2-1
d_call: -
v_call: TRBV5-5
cdr3_aa: ASSSYTTGEQF

j_call: TRBJ2-2
d_call: -
v_call: TRBV27
cdr3_aa: ASSIGVWTGELF

j_call: TRBJ1-3
d_call: -
v_call: TRBV2
cdr3_aa: ASSLTVSGNTIY

j_call: TRBJ2-3
d_call: -
v_call: TRBV5-1
cdr3_aa: ASSLDRDFTDTQY

j_call: TRBJ1-1
d_call: -
v_call: TRBV12-5
cdr3_aa: ASGLSPSGAF

j_call: TRBJ1-6
d_call: -
v_call: TRBV2
cdr3_aa: ASSDGAGALSSYNSPLH

j_call: TRBJ2-3
d_call: TRBD2
v_call: TRBV27
cdr3_aa: ASSPSGEVTDTQY

j_call: TRBJ1-1
d_call: -
v_call: TRBV2
cdr3_aa: ASRSGTLNTEAF

j_call: TRBJ1-1
d_call: -
v_call: TRBV15
cdr3_aa: ATSAQGGTEAF

j_call: TRBJ2-2
d_call: -
v_call: TRBV9
cdr3_aa: ASRERETGELF

j_call: TRBJ2-1
d_call: -
v_call: TRBV2
cdr3_aa: ASSSSRSNEQF